The entry below gives a single T cell receptor (beta chain) sequence along with its context. Antigen specificity is unknown. For TCRbeta, the library was prepared with unique molecular identifiers. MiXCR was run by TCRdb on the PCR reads, yielding one entry per CDR3 protein. Among some 460,000 distinct CDR3 sequences listed, about a sixth were seen once. This sample was taken from a study of T-cell reconstitution after alpha-beta-depleted transplantation in children. Study-wide results and limits: T-cell numbers and diversity, one year after transplant, stemmed largely from T cells that were newly produced. From surviving recipient T cells and thymic progenitors came the high day-60 TCRbeta diversity observed in some patients.

Trimming pared 5 bases from V and 0 bases from J, leaving 13 bases between. CDR3 length equals 15 residues. The sequencing here drew on PBMCs, mostly from graft donor cells, taken 360 days after TCRalphabeta/CD19-depleted stem cell transplant. This sequence joins TRBV12-3 or TRBV12-4 and TRBJ1-1; tentatively, D is TRBD1 (5 bases). The receptor was isolated from a boy under two years old who had a stem cell transplant for Wiskott-Aldrich syndrome, so the T cells may come from the graft donor. For the CDR3, the DNA is TGTGCCAGCAGTCCAGGGTATTTGGTGAACACTGAAGCTTTCTTT. This encodes CASSPGYLVNTEAFF.